Shown below are 27 T cell receptor beta chains from a single sample sequenced in a study of cytomegalovirus exposure and HLA in healthy donors. Here immunoSEQ multiplex PCR was the method, and the copy in TCRdb shows in-frame clones only, minus some. The profile shows 150,000 to 200,000 clones, around 81% of them singletons. Sequenced sample: PBMCs. The origin of the receptors is a man aged 25 to 45 in good health and CMV-seropositive.

The chain uses TRBV11-3 and TRBJ2-7; 7 bases fit TRBD1. CDR1 and CDR2 (germline): SGHNT, YENEEA. The CDR3 is made up of 13 amino acids. V shed 1 base, J shed 6 bases, and the junction held 3 bases outside the gene matches. This CDR3 reads CASSLADRAEQYF. Written as DNA, the CDR3 is TGTGCCAGCAGCTTAGCAGACAGGGCCGAGCAGTACTTC.

This chain uses TRBV19 with TRBJ2-1, with D perhaps TRBD1 (5 bases). Trimming took 3 bases from V and 3 from J, leaving 21 bases between them. The CDR3 is made up of 18 amino acids. Germline V gene data show CDR1 as LNHDA and CDR2 as SQIVND (reference sequence). The CDR3 bases are TGTGCCAGTAGTATCAATCTAGGAAGGACACCGGGCTACAATGAGCAGTTCTTC. It encodes CASSINLGRTPGYNEQFF.

A word on this clone: Given a much more abundant clone one base away, this may be a read error. The chain has TRBV5-1 and TRBJ1-4; D not resolved. This CDR3 contains 15 residues. Trimming left V 1 base short and J 0 bases short, with 7 bases between. Germline CDR1 SGHRS, CDR2 YFSETQ. This CDR3 is CASSLFGATNEKLFF. DNA for the CDR3: TGCGCCAGCAGCTTGTTCGGGGCAACTAATGAAAAACTGTTTTTT.

V and J are TRBV7-8 and TRBJ1-2; no firm D call. Trimming left V 1 base short and J 2 bases short, with 5 bases between. Germline values: CDR1 SGHVS, CDR2 FQNEAQ. This CDR3 is built from 13 residues. The CDR3 loop reads CASSLGRNYGYTF. CDR3 in DNA: TGTGCCAGCAGCTTAGGGAGAAACTATGGCTACACCTTC.

This clone was seen a single time. The chain recombines TRBV9 with TRBJ2-1, with TRBD1 identical over 7 bases. Germline V CDR1 and CDR2: SGDLS, YYNGEE. This CDR3 region has 15 residues. After removal of 0 bases from V and 6 bases from J, the junction contained 6 bases not matched to a gene. CDR3 sequence reads: CASSVGGTVSNEQFF. DNA of the CDR3: TGTGCCAGCAGCGTAGGAGGGACAGTCTCCAATGAGCAGTTCTTC.

The chain couples TRBV6-1 to TRBJ2-3, with 15 positions matching TRBD2. Germline V lookup: CDR1 MNHNS, CDR2 SASEGT. The CDR3 sequence is 17 residues long. V was clipped by 4 bases and J by 5 bases; unmatched bases: 7. This CDR3 reads CASSGGLAGGPIDTQYF. DNA for the CDR3: TGTGCCAGCAGTGGAGGACTAGCGGGGGGGCCGATAGATACGCAGTATTTT.

V and J are TRBV19 and TRBJ1-2; D remains unclear. CDR1 and CDR2 (germline): LNHDA, SQIVND (reference sequence). The V end was cut by 4 bases, the J end by 5 bases, with 14 bases between. This CDR3 region has 14 residues. The CDR3 DNA reads as TGTGCCAGTAGTACGCGGGATTACTTGTATGGCTACACCTTC. It yields the protein CASSTRDYLYGYTF.

This clone was found a few times. The CDR3 reads CAISVRGTEAFF. The CDR3 DNA reads as TGTGCCATCAGTGTCAGGGGGACTGAAGCTTTCTTT. The rearrangement uses TRBV10-3 and TRBJ1-1, with TRBD1 identical over 7 bases. The junction had 1 base not matched to a gene; V was cut back by 4 bases and J by 5 bases. The germline CDR1 and CDR2 sequences are ENHRY and SYGVKD. The CDR3 sequence is 12 residues long.

The chain uses TRBV4-1 and TRBJ2-7; D is uncertain. The CDR3 has 15 residues. Germline loops: CDR1 MGHRA, CDR2 YSYEKL. Deletions cut 0 bases from V and 2 bases from J, with 11 bases between. The CDR3, as DNA: TGCGCCAGCAGCCAAGATTGGGCCGAGCCCTACGAGCAGTACTTC. Translation gives CASSQDWAEPYEQYF.

The rearrangement links TRBV7-8 to TRBJ1-1, with D possibly matching TRBD1 (6 bases). Germline V lookup: CDR1 SGHVS, CDR2 FQNEAQ. The CDR3 consists of 12 residues. Trimming removed 3 bases at V and 7 bases at J, with 9 bases between. The CDR3 DNA is TGTGCCAGCAGCTTTCAGACAGGTGAAGCTTTCTTT. It is translated as CASSFQTGEAFF.

This chain connects TRBV2 to TRBJ2-3; 9 nucleotides match TRBD2. Trimming cost V 6 bases and J 3 bases; bases outside gene matches: 7. The CDR3 is 15 residues long. Germline assignment: CDR1 SNHLY and CDR2 FYNNEI. CDR3 amino acids: CASSLAGAGTDTQYF. Written as DNA, the CDR3 is TGTGCCAGCAGCTTAGCGGGGGCGGGAACAGATACGCAGTATTTT.

The gene calls are TRBV5-1 and TRBJ1-3; 7 bases are a match to TRBD1. Germline V gene lookup returns CDR1 SGHRS and CDR2 YFSETQ. The CDR3 is 14 residues long. The junction had 4 bases not matched to a gene; V was cut back by 3 bases and J by 4 bases. For the CDR3, the DNA is TGCGCCAGCAGCTCAAGAGGGGGCGGAAACACCATATATTTT. Protein product: CASSSRGGGNTIYF.

This chain joins TRBV7-2 and TRBJ2-3, with TRBD1 as a possible D gene (5 bases). The germline V gene has CDR1 SGHTA and CDR2 FQGNSA. There are 14 residues in the CDR3. The V end was cut by 5 bases, the J end by 6 bases, with 15 bases between. This chain's CDR3 is CASSPGSKGDTQYF. As DNA, the CDR3 is TGTGCCAGCAGCCCTGGGTCCAAGGGGGATACGCAGTATTTT.

The chain combines TRBV30 with TRBJ1-2; D remains unclear. The CDR3 is 12 amino acids. CDR1 and CDR2 (germline): GTSNPN, SVGIG (reference sequence). V lost 0 bases to trimming and J lost 7 bases, with 9 bases between them. The CDR3 loop is CAWSVAGSGYTF. The CDR3 region has the DNA TGTGCCTGGAGTGTAGCGGGATCTGGCTACACCTTC.

V usage is TRBV4-3 and J usage is TRBJ2-5, with D possibly matching TRBD2 (6 bases). The V gene's germline CDR1 is LGHNA and CDR2 YSLEER. Trimming took off 3 bases at V and 5 bases at J, with 16 bases between the two ends. The CDR3 has 15 residues. CDR3 sequence reads: CASSQQTRMGETQYF. As DNA, the CDR3 is TGCGCCAGCAGCCAGCAGACTAGGATGGGTGAGACCCAGTACTTC.

This clone is a singleton in its sample. The chain uses TRBV7-2 and TRBJ1-4, with D tentatively TRBD1 (5 bases). The CDR3 is 15 amino acids. From germline, CDR1 is SGHTA and CDR2 FQGNSA. V lost 3 bases and J 3 bases, leaving 11 bases between the germline ends. The CDR3 loop is CASSLAGLANEKLFF. In nucleotides, the CDR3 is TGTGCCAGCAGCTTGGCGGGGCTTGCTAATGAAAAACTGTTTTTT.

The rearrangement joins TRBV5-4 to TRBJ2-7; possibly TRBD1 for D (6 bases). Trimming left V 4 bases short and J 1 base short, with 12 bases between. The V gene's germline CDR1 is SGHNT and CDR2 YYREEE (reference sequence). The CDR3 is made up of 14 amino acids. CDR3 amino acids: CASSEVDRSYEQYF. The CDR3 nucleotides are TGTGCCAGCAGCGAAGTGGACAGATCCTACGAGCAGTACTTC.

J is TRBJ2-7 and V is TRBV29-1; 7 bases agree with TRBD2. This CDR3 is 13 amino acids long. Trimming took 3 bases from V and 4 from J; bases not matched to a gene: 6. Germline V CDR1 and CDR2: SQVTM, ANQGSEA. This CDR3 is CSVEPGGSYEQYF. The DNA of the CDR3 is TGCAGCGTTGAGCCCGGGGGGTCTTACGAGCAGTACTTC.

The chain carries TRBV6-6 and TRBJ2-7; TRBD2 matches at 11 bases. Germline values: CDR1 MNHNY, CDR2 SVGAGI (reference sequence). This CDR3 is built from 15 residues. Unmatched junction bases numbered 9, after V lost 6 bases and J lost 5 bases. The chain's CDR3 is CASRTGLAGGHEQYF. The CDR3 DNA follows: TGTGCCAGCAGGACTGGGCTAGCGGGAGGCCACGAGCAGTACTTC.

The gene calls are TRBV9 and TRBJ2-2; 11 nucleotides align to TRBD2. The V segment lost 4 bases and the J segment 1 base; nucleotides outside the gene matches: 9. Per the germline V gene, CDR1 is SGDLS and CDR2 is YYNGEE. There are 18 residues in the CDR3. DNA of the CDR3: TGTGCCAGCAGCCCTCGGGGGCTAGCGGGGGGGAACACCGGGGAGCTGTTTTTT. This encodes CASSPRGLAGGNTGELFF.

Only one count was recorded for this clone. The chain is built from TRBV29-1 and TRBJ1-2, with TRBD1 matching 8 bases. J was trimmed by 1 base and V by 4 bases; bases with no gene match: 5. The CDR3 length is 14 residues. Germline lookup yields CDR1 SQVTM and CDR2 ANQGSEA. This chain's CDR3 is CSVATGGFNYGYTF. CDR3 in DNA: TGCAGCGTTGCTACAGGGGGTTTTAACTATGGCTACACCTTC.

This chain connects TRBV4-1 to TRBJ1-1; tentative D call: TRBD1 (5 bases). V was clipped by 1 base and J by 8 bases, with 17 bases between them. This CDR3 has 15 amino acids. Germline loops: CDR1 MGHRA, CDR2 YSYEKL. The CDR3, as DNA: TGCGCCAGCAGCCAAGTGGCGGGGCCACGTGAAGAAGCTTTCTTT. Its translation: CASSQVAGPREEAFF.

The chain is built from TRBV7-6 and TRBJ1-2; 7 nucleotides line up with TRBD1. The CDR3 is 16 residues long. Per germline, CDR1 SGHVS and CDR2 FNYEAQ. The junction had 13 bases not matched to a gene; V was cut back by 5 bases and J by 4 bases. The CDR3 region has the DNA TGTGCCAGCAGCCCAGAATGGGACAGTCAGACCTATGGCTACACCTTC. Protein: CASSPEWDSQTYGYTF.

The chain joins TRBV19 to TRBJ2-1, with D perhaps TRBD1 (7 bases). There are 14 residues in the CDR3. Per germline, CDR1 LNHDA and CDR2 SQIVND (reference sequence). Trimming shortened V by 6 bases and J by 3 bases, and 12 bases separated the two germline ends. CDR3 in DNA: TGTGCCAGTAGGAGACAGGGACTCTACAATGAGCAGTTCTTC. Encoded protein: CASRRQGLYNEQFF.

This sequence joins TRBV21-1 and TRBJ2-7; the DNA was not used to check the table's D call, TRBD1. TRBV21-1 is assigned pseudogene status. The CDR3 is made up of 15 amino acids. Here the CDR3 reads CASTSSNRGDYEQYF. The CDR3 bases are TGTGCCAGCACCTCGAGTAACAGGGGGGACTACGAGCAGTACTTC.

The gene calls are TRBV27 and TRBJ1-4; D remains ambiguous. CDR1 and CDR2 from the germline V gene are MNHEY and SMNVEV (reference sequence). V shed 5 bases and J shed 8 bases, with 15 bases lying between them. This CDR3 has 14 amino acids. CDR3 nucleotides: TGTGCCAGCAGTCTGACATTCAGTCTGGAAAAACTGTTTTTT. Translation: CASSLTFSLEKLFF.

This rearrangement joins TRBV19 to TRBJ1-3; D is unclear. From germline, CDR1 is LNHDA and CDR2 SQIVND (reference sequence). This CDR3 region has 14 residues. The V gene lost 0 bases and the J gene lost 0 bases, with 3 bases spanning the gap. The CDR3 region has the DNA TGTGCCAGTAGTATAGATCACTCTGGAAACACCATATATTTT. Amino acids: CASSIDHSGNTIYF.